A selection of T cell receptor beta chains follows, all from one sample in a study of blood T cell repertoires in COVID-19. Profiled with immunoSEQ multiplex PCR; TCRdb holds only in-frame clones, not every one. There are about 310,000 clones in the sample; about 91% occur only once, and roughly a tenth lies in the top ten. The sequenced sample was PBMCs or T cells enriched from blood (not recorded which). These receptors were collected from a woman in her 40s who had recovered from COVID-19. Both conserved end residues are part of each CDR3. D genes are given only for firm matches. Size is stated for part of the rows, as once, few or many counts, or as a class when the clone is expanded.

size: -
J: TRBJ1-1
V: TRBV30
D: -
DNA: TGTGCCTGGAGTCCTAGGGGGGGGTACACTGAAGCTTTCTTT
CDR3: CAWSPRGGYTEAFF

size: once
J: TRBJ2-7
V: TRBV28
D: -
DNA: TGTGCCAGCAGTCCTGCGGGGAAATTGAACTACGAGCAGTACTTC
CDR3: CASSPAGKLNYEQYF

size: once
J: TRBJ2-5
V: TRBV29-1
D: TRBD1
DNA: TGCAGCGTTAGTCCAACAGGGGGCCGAGAGACCCAGTACTTC
CDR3: CSVSPTGGRETQYF

size: -
J: TRBJ2-1
V: TRBV19
D: TRBD2
DNA: TGTGCCAGTAGTATAGTCCCTAGCGGGATCTACAATGAGCAGTTCTTC
CDR3: CASSIVPSGIYNEQFF

size: -
J: TRBJ2-5
V: TRBV21-1
D: -
DNA: TGTGCCAGCACCCCAGGATTGCGGGGGCCCAGGGAAGAGACCCAGTACTTC
CDR3: CASTPGLRGPREETQYF

size: -
J: TRBJ1-5
V: TRBV28
D: -
DNA: TGTGCCAGCACTACGAACAGGGCAAGCAATCAGCCCCAGCATTTT
CDR3: CASTTNRASNQPQHF

size: -
J: TRBJ1-5
V: TRBV7-9
D: TRBD1
DNA: TGTGCCAGCAGCCCAGGGGGCTTGGGCAATCAGCCCCAGCATTTT
CDR3: CASSPGGLGNQPQHF

size: -
J: TRBJ2-7
V: TRBV4-3
D: TRBD1
DNA: TGCGCCAGCAGCTTCGGACAGGGTGGTTACGAGCAGTACTTC
CDR3: CASSFGQGGYEQYF

size: -
J: TRBJ1-2
V: TRBV14
D: -
DNA: TGTGCCAGCAGCCCCAGCGGGGTCTATGGCTACACCTTC
CDR3: CASSPSGVYGYTF

size: -
J: TRBJ2-5
V: TRBV7-2
D: -
DNA: TGTGCCAGCAGCTCCCTTGGGACAACGCAAGAGACCCAGTACTTC
CDR3: CASSSLGTTQETQYF

size: -
J: TRBJ2-7
V: TRBV11-2
D: TRBD2
DNA: TGTGCCAGCAGCTCGACTAGCGGGGTCTTAGGGCAGTACTTC
CDR3: CASSSTSGVLGQYF

size: -
J: TRBJ1-5
V: TRBV7-9
D: -
DNA: TGTGCCAGCAGCGCGACTGCTAGCAATCAGCCCCAGCATTTT
CDR3: CASSATASNQPQHF

size: -
J: TRBJ1-2
V: TRBV5-6
D: -
DNA: TGTGCCAGCACCCGAACGGGGGCCATAGCGGGCTATGGCTACACCTTC
CDR3: CASTRTGAIAGYGYTF

size: few
J: TRBJ1-3
V: TRBV5-1
D: TRBD1
DNA: TGCGCCAGCAGCTCGGAGACAGGGAACTCTGGAAACACCATATATTTT
CDR3: CASSSETGNSGNTIYF

size: -
J: TRBJ1-5
V: TRBV30
D: -
DNA: TGTGCCTGGAGTGTAAGGGGGAATCAGCCCCAGCATTTT
CDR3: CAWSVRGNQPQHF

size: -
J: TRBJ2-4
V: TRBV7-2
D: TRBD1
DNA: TGTGCCAGCAGCTTAGGGACAGGGCCAGCCAAAAACATTCAGTACTTC
CDR3: CASSLGTGPAKNIQYF

size: -
J: TRBJ2-5
V: TRBV9
D: TRBD2
DNA: TGTGCCAGCAGCTCGGGACTAGGGGGAGAGACCCAGTACTTC
CDR3: CASSSGLGGETQYF

size: -
J: TRBJ2-2
V: TRBV4-3
D: -
DNA: TGCGCCAGCAGCCCCCCGGGGTCCGGGGAGCTGTTTTTT
CDR3: CASSPPGSGELFF

size: -
J: TRBJ1-4
V: TRBV2
D: TRBD1
DNA: TGTGCCAGCAGTCGCGACAGGGGGGATGAAAAACTGTTTTTT
CDR3: CASSRDRGDEKLFF

size: -
J: TRBJ2-1
V: TRBV19
D: TRBD2
DNA: TGTGCCAGTAGAATACTAGCGGGGGGATACAATGAGCAGTTCTTC
CDR3: CASRILAGGYNEQFF

size: -
J: TRBJ2-3
V: TRBV29-1
D: TRBD2
DNA: TGCAGCGTTCGCCCGCGCGGGGGGAACACAGATACGCAGTATTTT
CDR3: CSVRPRGGNTDTQYF

size: -
J: TRBJ1-3
V: TRBV28
D: -
DNA: TGTGCCAGCCATCGACCCGGAGGTGAGGTAAACACCATATATTTT
CDR3: CASHRPGGEVNTIYF

size: -
J: TRBJ2-1
V: TRBV12-5
D: TRBD2
DNA: TGTGCTAGTGGTTTTAGCGGGGGGGCCGATGAGCAGTTCTTC
CDR3: CASGFSGGADEQFF

size: -
J: TRBJ1-2
V: TRBV3-1/TRBV3-2
D: TRBD1
DNA: TGTGCCAGCAGCCTCGCCTCGACAGGGTCCTATGGCTACACCTTC
CDR3: CASSLASTGSYGYTF

size: once
J: TRBJ1-1
V: TRBV9
D: -
DNA: TGTGCCAGCAGCCCGCGGGGGCGGGGTACTGAAGCTTTCTTT
CDR3: CASSPRGRGTEAFF

size: -
J: TRBJ2-5
V: TRBV18
D: TRBD2
DNA: TGTGCCAGCTCCCCTATCGGGGGGGAGACCCAGTACTTC
CDR3: CASSPIGGETQYF

size: -
J: TRBJ1-1
V: TRBV19
D: TRBD1
DNA: TGTGCCAGTAGTACACAGGGGGGGAGAACTGAAGCTTTCTTT
CDR3: CASSTQGGRTEAFF

size: once
J: TRBJ1-1
V: TRBV28
D: -
DNA: TGTGCCAGCAGTCCCTACAGGGATGGGAACACTGAAGCTTTCTTT
CDR3: CASSPYRDGNTEAFF

size: once
J: TRBJ1-5
V: TRBV4-1
D: -
DNA: TGCGCCAGCAGCCTTACTCTCGGTCAGCCCCAGCATTTT
CDR3: CASSLTLGQPQHF

size: -
J: TRBJ1-4
V: TRBV28
D: -
DNA: TGTGCCAGCAGTTTATGGTCGGGATTGACTAATGAAAAACTGTTTTTT
CDR3: CASSLWSGLTNEKLFF

size: -
J: TRBJ1-3
V: TRBV13
D: TRBD1
DNA: TGTGCCAGCGGTACAGGGGGCGGAAACACCATATATTTT
CDR3: CASGTGGGNTIYF

size: once
J: TRBJ2-3
V: TRBV7-2
D: TRBD1
DNA: TGTGCCAGCAGCCCCAGGGGGTTCGGCACAGATACGCAGTATTTT
CDR3: CASSPRGFGTDTQYF

size: once
J: TRBJ1-6
V: TRBV5-1
D: TRBD1
DNA: TGCGCCAGCAGACTACAGGGGGCCGAAGGTTCACCCCTCCACTTT
CDR3: CASRLQGAEGSPLHF

size: -
J: TRBJ2-3
V: TRBV4-1
D: TRBD2
DNA: TGCGCCAGCAGACAGACCGGGACTAGCGGGATCCTGTTGTATTTT
CDR3: CASRQTGTSGILLYF

size: once
J: TRBJ1-1
V: TRBV5-1
D: -
DNA: TGCGCCAGCAGCTCCGCCCCCGGGCAGGGGCGCACTGAAGCTTTCTTT
CDR3: CASSSAPGQGRTEAFF

size: -
J: TRBJ2-1
V: TRBV2
D: TRBD2
DNA: TGTGCCAGCAGTTCGACTAGCGGGGGGTACAATGAGCAGTTCTTC
CDR3: CASSSTSGGYNEQFF

size: -
J: TRBJ2-2
V: TRBV7-3
D: TRBD2
DNA: TGTGCCAGCAGCTTAAGGGGCGGAGCGGGAGCAGGTACCGGGGAGCTGTTTTTT
CDR3: CASSLRGGAGAGTGELFF

size: -
J: TRBJ1-2
V: TRBV3-1/TRBV3-2
D: TRBD1
DNA: TGTGCCAGCAGCCCAGTGTTAGGGGGCTGGGGCTACACCTTC
CDR3: CASSPVLGGWGYTF

size: once
J: TRBJ2-7
V: TRBV5-4
D: -
DNA: TGTGCCAGCAGCCTGGGTCGGGACAATTACGAGCAGTACTTC
CDR3: CASSLGRDNYEQYF

size: -
J: TRBJ1-1
V: TRBV6-5
D: -
DNA: TGTGCCAGCAGTCCCCCGGGGGGGAGGAACACTGAAGCTTTCTTT
CDR3: CASSPPGGRNTEAFF

size: few
J: TRBJ2-2
V: TRBV7-8
D: -
DNA: TGTGCCAGCAGCTTAGTCCAAGGGGTAAACACCGGGGAGCTGTTTTTT
CDR3: CASSLVQGVNTGELFF

size: -
J: TRBJ2-4
V: TRBV7-9
D: TRBD2
DNA: TGTGCCAGCAGCTCGCTAGCGGGAGTTCACAAAAACATTCAGTACTTC
CDR3: CASSSLAGVHKNIQYF

size: -
J: TRBJ2-1
V: TRBV5-4
D: TRBD2
DNA: TGTGCCAGCAGCCGAGGGACTAGCGGGGTCAGCTCCTACAATGAGCAGTTCTTC
CDR3: CASSRGTSGVSSYNEQFF

size: -
J: TRBJ2-2
V: TRBV9
D: TRBD2
DNA: TGTGCCAGCAGCGACGACGCGGGGGGGCGTACCGGGGAGCTGTTTTTT
CDR3: CASSDDAGGRTGELFF

size: -
J: TRBJ1-6
V: TRBV9
D: -
DNA: TGTGCCAGCAGCGGGGACTGGAATTCACCCCTCCACTTT
CDR3: CASSGDWNSPLHF

size: -
J: TRBJ2-2
V: TRBV6-1
D: -
DNA: TGTGCCAGCAGTGATCAGGGCAGGACCGGGGAGCTGTTTTTT
CDR3: CASSDQGRTGELFF

size: -
J: TRBJ2-3
V: TRBV6-6
D: TRBD2
DNA: TGTGCCAGCAGACGACTAGCGGGAGTTCCTAGCACAGATACGCAGTATTTT
CDR3: CASRRLAGVPSTDTQYF

size: -
J: TRBJ2-7
V: TRBV27
D: -
DNA: TGTGCCAGCCGCCCCGGGACTTCTATCTACGAGCAGTACTTC
CDR3: CASRPGTSIYEQYF

size: -
J: TRBJ2-3
V: TRBV7-3
D: -
DNA: TGTGCCAGCAGTCTGAGGGAGGCAGATACGCAGTATTTT
CDR3: CASSLREADTQYF